Listed here are 9 T cell receptor beta chains from one sample, sequenced in a study of T cells after posttransplantation cyclophosphamide (dated by TCRdb to the mid-2010s). Libraries were built with the immunoSEQ multiplex PCR assay. TCRdb retrieved this table from immuneACCESS and kept in-frame rearrangements only. Not all clones are present; in checked studies, unresolved V genes account for under half, and no reason is known for the remainder. Listed for this sample are 30,000 to 45,000 clones, none observed only a single time. Clones ranked in the top ten supply 1% to 1.5% of the sample. Sequencing used PBMCs. These TCRs come from a girl aged 10 to 17 in good health, CMV-negative, and a related stem cell transplant donor.

This clone was counted at least ten times. This chain connects TRBV10-2 to TRBJ2-2; weak D call: TRBD1 (6 bases). Germline assignment: CDR1 WSHSY and CDR2 SAAADI. The CDR3 is 11 residues long. Trimming removed 9 bases from V and 7 bases from J, with 9 bases in between. The DNA for the CDR3 is TGCGCCAGTCTGGACAGCGGGGAGCTGTTTTTT. It specifies CASLDSGELFF.

There are a few counts of this clone. The chain has TRBV7-2 and TRBJ2-1; TRBD2 is a possible D gene (6 bases). CDR1 is SGHTA and CDR2 is FQGNSA in the germline V gene. Trimming removed 1 base at V and 4 bases at J, with 17 bases between. The CDR3 runs 17 residues. The CDR3 DNA reads TGTGCCAGCAGCTTAGACCAATTTAGCGGAAGGTACAATGAGCAGTTCTTC. Protein product: CASSLDQFSGRYNEQFF.

Only a few counts were recorded for this clone. J is TRBJ2-7 and V is TRBV6-4; 9 nucleotides align to TRBD1. Germline CDR1 is MRHNA and CDR2 is SNTAGT. Trimming removed 4 bases from V and 7 bases from J; junction bases left unmatched: 11. There are 15 residues in the CDR3. The chain's CDR3 is CASSVTGTGPWEQYF. CDR3 DNA: TGTGCCAGCAGTGTTACCGGGACAGGGCCTTGGGAGCAGTACTTC.

This clone was detected ten times or more. CDR3 loop: CASSPPSTDTQYF. The DNA for the CDR3 is TGTGCCAGCAGCCCCCCTAGCACAGATACGCAGTATTTT. The chain employs TRBV7-9 and TRBJ2-3, with unresolved D. Germline CDR1 SEHNR, CDR2 FQNEAQ (reference sequence). The CDR3 is made up of 13 amino acids. Deletions cut 5 bases from V and 0 bases from J, with 6 bases between.

This clone was counted a few times. The chain employs TRBV27 and TRBJ2-2; 16 nucleotides line up with TRBD2. CDR1 is MNHEY and CDR2 is SMNVEV in the germline V gene (reference sequence). The length of the CDR3 is 20 residues. The V and J ends lost 10 bases and 2 bases, in that order; junction bases with no gene match: 16. CDR3 coding DNA: TGTGCCACCGGGACCCCACCGGGACTAGCGGGAGGGACTAACACCGGGGAGCTGTTTTTT. This sequence encodes CATGTPPGLAGGTNTGELFF.

V and J are TRBV5-1 and TRBJ2-2; D remains unclear. V lost 0 bases and J lost 6, with 24 bases in between. In germline, CDR1 is SGHRS, CDR2 YFSETQ. The CDR3 loop spans 19 amino acids. Here the CDR3 reads CASSLALGLGVWKSGELFF. The CDR3 DNA reads as TGCGCCAGCAGCTTGGCCCTGGGCCTTGGTGTATGGAAATCCGGGGAGCTGTTTTTT.

This clone showed up many times. The chain couples TRBV18 to TRBJ1-1, with a tentative D call TRBD1 (6 bases). This CDR3 comprises 15 residues. Per the germline V gene, CDR1 is KGHSH and CDR2 is LQKENI. V gave up 4 bases and J gave up 4 bases, with 16 bases separating them. This CDR3 is CASSLGAPKATEAFF. For the CDR3, the DNA is TGTGCCAGCTCACTGGGGGCCCCTAAGGCCACTGAAGCTTTCTTT.

The CDR3 loop is CASKTARTNEQYF. In DNA, the CDR3 is TGTGCCAGCAAGACAGCTCGGACTAACGAGCAGTACTTC. The gene calls are TRBV2 and TRBJ2-7; D is possibly TRBD2 (6 bases). The length of the CDR3 is 13 residues. Germline V CDR1 and CDR2: SNHLY, FYNNEI. Between the trimmed V and J ends, which lost 7 bases and 5 bases, there was a span of 15 bases. Full variable domain (remainder filled in from reference TRBV2 and TRBJ2-7): EPEVTQTPSHQVTQMGQEVILRCVPISNHLYFYWYRQILGQKVEFLVSFYNNEISEKSEIFDDQFSVERPDGSNFTLKIRSTKLEDSAMYFCASKTARTNEQYFGPGTRLTVT.

The DNA for the CDR3 is TGTGCCAGCAGTTCCGGACTATCCGAGCAGTACTTC. It specifies CASSSGLSEQYF. V gene TRBV28 combines with J gene TRBJ2-7; TRBD2 is a possible D gene (6 bases). The CDR3 contains 12 residues. V was pared by 4 bases and J by 6 bases, with 10 bases between. Germline loops: CDR1 MDHEN, CDR2 SYDVKM.